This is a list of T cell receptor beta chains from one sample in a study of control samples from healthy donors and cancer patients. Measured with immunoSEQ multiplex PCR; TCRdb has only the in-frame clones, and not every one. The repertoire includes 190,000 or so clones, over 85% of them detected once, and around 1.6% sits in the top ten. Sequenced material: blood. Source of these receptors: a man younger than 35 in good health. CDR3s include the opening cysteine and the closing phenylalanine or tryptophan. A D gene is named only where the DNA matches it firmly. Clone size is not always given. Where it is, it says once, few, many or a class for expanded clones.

cdr3_aa: CAWRSGYSYGYTF
cdr3_nt: TGTGCCTGGAGGTCCGGGTATTCCTATGGCTACACCTTC
j_call: TRBJ1-2
clone_size: once
v_call: TRBV30
d_call: NA

cdr3_aa: CSARTGGYEQYF
cdr3_nt: TGCAGCGCCCGGACAGGAGGATACGAGCAGTACTTC
j_call: TRBJ2-7
clone_size: NA
v_call: TRBV29-1
d_call: TRBD1

cdr3_aa: CASSPRRTDTEAFF
cdr3_nt: TGTGCCAGCAGCCCCAGACGGACCGACACTGAAGCTTTCTTT
j_call: TRBJ1-1
clone_size: NA
v_call: TRBV6-7
d_call: NA

cdr3_aa: CASSSGLSTDTQYF
cdr3_nt: TGTGCCAGCAGTTCGGGACTAAGTACAGATACGCAGTATTTT
j_call: TRBJ2-3
clone_size: NA
v_call: TRBV7-3
d_call: TRBD2

cdr3_aa: CASSSREGGLRGYTF
cdr3_nt: TGCGCCAGCAGCTCGAGGGAAGGGGGGCTAAGGGGCTACACCTTC
j_call: TRBJ1-2
clone_size: NA
v_call: TRBV4-1
d_call: NA

cdr3_aa: CASSQAGGPGSPLHF
cdr3_nt: TGTGCCAGCAGCCAAGCGGGGGGTCCGGGTTCACCCCTCCACTTT
j_call: TRBJ1-6
clone_size: NA
v_call: TRBV4-2
d_call: NA

cdr3_aa: CAITDRAGGYTF
cdr3_nt: TGTGCCATCACAGACAGGGCCGGTGGCTACACCTTC
j_call: TRBJ1-2
clone_size: NA
v_call: TRBV28
d_call: TRBD1

cdr3_aa: CATSDERGGPYNEQFF
cdr3_nt: TGTGCCACCAGTGATGAGCGGGGGGGCCCCTACAATGAGCAGTTCTTC
j_call: TRBJ2-1
clone_size: NA
v_call: TRBV24-1
d_call: TRBD2

cdr3_aa: CASSPQGGGYTF
cdr3_nt: TGTGCCAGCTCACCTCAGGGAGGAGGCTACACCTTC
j_call: TRBJ1-2
clone_size: NA
v_call: TRBV18
d_call: NA

cdr3_aa: CASSEGDRGRYGEKLFF
cdr3_nt: TGTGCCAGCAGTGAAGGGGACAGGGGGCGTTATGGTGAAAAACTGTTTTTT
j_call: TRBJ1-4
clone_size: NA
v_call: TRBV6-1
d_call: TRBD1

cdr3_aa: CSVGPSGTQYF
cdr3_nt: TGCAGCGTTGGCCCCAGCGGCACGCAGTATTTT
j_call: TRBJ2-3
clone_size: NA
v_call: TRBV29-1
d_call: NA

cdr3_aa: CASSIEKKPQHF
cdr3_nt: TGTGCCAGTAGTATCGAGAAGAAACCCCAGCATTTT
j_call: TRBJ1-5
clone_size: NA
v_call: TRBV19
d_call: NA

cdr3_aa: CASSSSRGHHYGYTF
cdr3_nt: TGTGCCAGCAGTTCGAGCAGGGGGCATCACTATGGCTACACCTTC
j_call: TRBJ1-2
clone_size: NA
v_call: TRBV27
d_call: TRBD1

cdr3_aa: CAWSATGGGGYTF
cdr3_nt: TGTGCCTGGAGTGCTACAGGGGGCGGTGGCTACACCTTC
j_call: TRBJ1-2
clone_size: NA
v_call: TRBV30
d_call: TRBD1

cdr3_aa: CASSKGGWADTQYF
cdr3_nt: TGTGCCAGCAGCAAGGGGGGTTGGGCAGATACGCAGTATTTT
j_call: TRBJ2-3
clone_size: NA
v_call: TRBV14
d_call: NA

cdr3_aa: CASSHGQGYNSPLHF
cdr3_nt: TGCGCCAGCAGCCATGGACAGGGGTATAATTCACCCCTCCACTTT
j_call: TRBJ1-6
clone_size: NA
v_call: TRBV4-1
d_call: TRBD1

cdr3_aa: CASSGRVRGSGANVLTF
cdr3_nt: TGTGCCAGCAGTGGTCGGGTCCGAGGGTCTGGGGCCAACGTCCTGACTTTC
j_call: TRBJ2-6
clone_size: NA
v_call: TRBV2
d_call: NA

cdr3_aa: CASSDLTGVGGRLQETQYF
cdr3_nt: TGCGCCAGCAGTGACCTGACAGGGGTGGGCGGCCGGCTTCAAGAGACCCAGTACTTC
j_call: TRBJ2-5
clone_size: NA
v_call: TRBV10-2
d_call: TRBD1

cdr3_aa: CASTSNLLAGEKLFF
cdr3_nt: TGTGCCAGCACCTCCAACCTACTCGCGGGGGAAAAACTGTTTTTT
j_call: TRBJ1-4
clone_size: NA
v_call: TRBV6-5
d_call: NA

cdr3_aa: CASSLQSENEKLFF
cdr3_nt: TGCGCCAGCAGCTTGCAATCGGAGAACGAAAAACTGTTTTTT
j_call: TRBJ1-4
clone_size: NA
v_call: TRBV5-1
d_call: NA

cdr3_aa: CASSQGGGVITGELFF
cdr3_nt: TGTGCCAGCAGCCAAGGAGGGGGAGTGATCACCGGGGAGCTGTTTTTT
j_call: TRBJ2-2
clone_size: NA
v_call: TRBV13
d_call: NA

cdr3_aa: CASSQFPGGVGYTF
cdr3_nt: TGTGCCAGCAGCCAATTCCCAGGGGGCGTTGGCTACACCTTC
j_call: TRBJ1-2
clone_size: NA
v_call: TRBV3-1/TRBV3-2
d_call: TRBD1